This entry describes one TCR beta chain. This sample is part of a study of cytomegalovirus exposure and HLA in healthy donors. The CDR3 has 16 residues. V was shortened by 4 bases and J by 6 bases, with 21 bases between the two germline ends. Germline V gene data show CDR1 as MNHEY and CDR2 as SMNVEV (reference sequence). PCR employed 60 Vbeta and 13 Jbeta primers. Data came from immunoSEQ multiplex PCR; TCRdb stores just in-frame clones and leaves some out. The data contain 93,000 or so clones, approximately 66% of them singletons. Sequencing input: PBMCs. V usage is TRBV27 and J usage is TRBJ1-1, with a tentative D call TRBD1 (6 bases). This receptor was identified in a woman aged 50 to 65 in good health and CMV-seronegative. CDR3 sequence reads: CASSSLIQGFLAEAFF. The DNA of the CDR3 is TGTGCCAGCAGTTCTCTCATACAGGGCTTTCTCGCTGAAGCTTTCTTT.